The 19 T cell receptor beta chains given below trace back to one sample, sequenced in a study of cytomegalovirus exposure and HLA in healthy donors. The PCR made use of 60 Vbeta and 13 Jbeta primers. TCRdb keeps only in-frame clones here, not all; method: immunoSEQ multiplex PCR. This table has around 100,000 clones, 80% to 90% appearing once. Sequencing was carried out using PBMCs. The receptor set was obtained from a woman aged 18-29 years in good health and CMV-seronegative.

This rearrangement joins TRBV6-1 to TRBJ2-6, with D perhaps matching TRBD1 (5 bases). Germline loops: CDR1 MNHNS, CDR2 SASEGT. The CDR3 extends over 19 amino acids. Trimming pared 1 base from V and 0 bases from J, leaving 16 bases between. The CDR3 here is CASSEGWKGFFSGANVLTF. CDR3 nucleotides: TGTGCCAGCAGTGAAGGGTGGAAGGGGTTCTTCTCTGGGGCCAACGTCCTGACTTTC.

This chain links TRBV4-3 with TRBJ2-5, with 7 bases aligning to TRBD2. The V gene end was trimmed by 2 bases and the J gene end by 1 base; junction bases not matched to a gene: 4. Germline lookup yields CDR1 LGHNA and CDR2 YSLEER. There are 15 residues in the CDR3. CDR3 in amino acids: CASSQSKRGQETQYF. For the CDR3, the DNA is TGCGCCAGCAGCCAAAGTAAGCGGGGCCAAGAGACCCAGTACTTC.

The chain couples TRBV29-1 to TRBJ2-7; the match to TRBD2 covers 9 bases. The length of the CDR3 is 15 residues. With 4 bases clipped from V and 0 bases from J, the junction kept 7 bases outside the gene matches. Germline CDR1 SQVTM, CDR2 ANQGSEA. The CDR3 spells CSVGLAGSSSYEQYF. The DNA for the CDR3 is TGCAGCGTTGGTCTAGCGGGATCGAGCTCCTACGAGCAGTACTTC.

This clone was seen only once. This chain's CDR3 is CASRLTGGRAEAFF. The CDR3 nucleotides are TGTGCCAGTAGGCTTACAGGGGGTAGGGCTGAAGCTTTCTTT. V gene TRBV19 combines with J gene TRBJ1-1; 8 nucleotides line up with TRBD1. Trimming took 6 bases from V and 6 from J; bases not matched to a gene: 9. Germline CDR1 is LNHDA and CDR2 is SQIVND (reference sequence). The CDR3 is 14 amino acids.

There are a few counts of this clone. The chain couples TRBV6-4 to TRBJ2-7; D not certain. CDR3 length equals 11 residues. The germline gives CDR1 MRHNA, CDR2 SNTAGT. Trimming pared 3 bases from V and 4 bases from J, leaving 4 bases between. The CDR3 DNA reads TGTGCCAGCAGTGAACAGTACGAGCAGTACTTC. Residues: CASSEQYEQYF.

The CDR3 sequence is CASSGGGRSTDTQYF. Here the CDR3 DNA reads TGTGCCAGCAGCGGGGGGGGGCGCAGCACAGATACGCAGTATTTT. The rearrangement links TRBV11-2 to TRBJ2-3; maybe TRBD2 (7 bases). CDR1 SGHAT and CDR2 FQNNGV come from the germline V gene. CDR3 length: 15 residues. Trimming took 5 bases from V and 0 from J, leaving 12 bases between them. Full variable domain (outside the CDR3, taken from reference TRBV11-2 and TRBJ2-3): EAGVAQSPRYKIIEKRQSVAFWCNPISGHATLYWYQQILGQGPKLLIQFQNNGVVDDSQLPKDRFSAERLKGVDSTLKIQPAKLEDSAVYLCASSGGGRSTDTQYFGPGTRLTVL.

The chain couples TRBV29-1 to TRBJ2-4, with 8 nucleotides matching TRBD1. The CDR3 runs to 12 residues. V dropped 5 bases and J dropped 6; count of bases not matched to a gene: 3. In germline, CDR1 is SQVTM, CDR2 ANQGSEA. CDR3 region: CSVRTGPNIQYF. The CDR3 coding sequence is TGCAGCGTTAGGACAGGGCCAAACATTCAGTACTTC.

Points on this clone: This CDR3 is also generated by other DNA sequences in the sample. The chain uses TRBV28 and TRBJ1-1; D gene ambiguous. Germline V lookup: CDR1 MDHEN, CDR2 SYDVKM. The CDR3 sequence is 12 residues long. Trimming took 2 bases from V and 5 from J, leaving 6 bases between them. DNA for the CDR3: TGTGCCAGCAGTTTACGGAGGACTGAAGCTTTCTTT. Protein product: CASSLRRTEAFF.

Here the CDR3 reads CAWSFRGAKLSGNTIYF. CDR3 DNA: TGTGCCTGGAGTTTTCGGGGGGCCAAGCTCTCTGGAAACACCATATATTTT. The chain carries TRBV30 and TRBJ1-3; a possible D gene is TRBD1 (6 bases). From germline, CDR1 is GTSNPN and CDR2 SVGIG (reference sequence). The V end lost 2 bases, the J end lost 0 bases, and 17 bases lay between the germline ends. This CDR3 comprises 17 residues.

The rearrangement joins TRBV9 to TRBJ2-7; 13 bases map to TRBD2. Trimming at V came to 0 bases and at J to 5 bases, leaving 5 bases not matched to a gene. This CDR3 spans 16 amino acids. Germline assignment: CDR1 SGDLS and CDR2 YYNGEE. CDR3 coding DNA: TGTGCCAGCAGCGTAGGGGGAGGGACTAGCGGGAACGAGCAGTACTTC. Residues: CASSVGGGTSGNEQYF.

This clone was detected only once. The CDR3 protein is CAWSFSNPGNEQYF. CDR3 sequence (DNA): TGTGCCTGGAGTTTCTCTAACCCCGGGAACGAGCAGTACTTC. The genes are TRBV30 and TRBJ2-7, with D perhaps TRBD2 (5 bases). The CDR3 runs to 14 residues. The germline CDR1 and CDR2 sequences are GTSNPN and SVGIG (reference sequence). Trimming cost V 2 bases and J 5 bases, with 16 bases left between them.

The chain employs TRBV5-6 and TRBJ2-1, with 10 bases fitting TRBD2. Germline CDR1 and CDR2: SGHDT and YYEEEE. CDR3 size: 13 residues. V lost 4 bases and J lost 6; bases outside the gene matches: 1. The CDR3 reads CASSRTSGNEQFF. CDR3 bases: TGTGCCAGCAGCAGGACTAGCGGCAATGAGCAGTTCTTC. Full variable domain (rest looked up from reference TRBV5-6 and TRBJ2-1): DAGVTQSPTHLIKTRGQQVTLRCSPKSGHDTVSWYQQALGQGPQFIFQYYEEEERQRGNFPDRFSGHQFPNYSSELNVNALLLGDSALYLCASSRTSGNEQFFGPGTRLTVL.

The chain links TRBV28 to TRBJ1-3, with no clear D. V shed 5 bases and J shed 8 bases, with 10 bases lying between them. The CDR3 loop spans 12 amino acids. Germline V gene lookup returns CDR1 MDHEN and CDR2 SYDVKM. The CDR3 reads CASSHQAYTIYF. CDR3 sequence (DNA): TGTGCCAGCAGTCATCAAGCTTACACCATATATTTT.

The chain links TRBV19 to TRBJ1-5; D perhaps matches TRBD1 (6 bases). Germline loops: CDR1 LNHDA, CDR2 SQIVND (reference sequence). The V gene lost 5 bases and the J gene lost 7 bases, with 15 bases spanning the gap. This CDR3 is built from 14 residues. The CDR3 spells CASSLNRDGQPQHF. CDR3 in DNA: TGTGCCAGTAGTCTCAACAGGGATGGGCAGCCCCAGCATTTT.

The CDR3 DNA reads as TGCGCCAGCAGTCGCCCGACCGACAGGGGAAAAGGGTATGGCTACACCTTC. Translation gives CASSRPTDRGKGYGYTF. V gene TRBV23-1 combines with J gene TRBJ1-2; 8 bases match TRBD1. TRBV23-1 is placed among ORFs of uncertain function. The V and J ends lost 4 bases and 5 bases, in that order; junction bases with no gene match: 15. This CDR3 comprises 17 residues.

This clone was detected a few times. Other DNA sequences in the same sample also yield this CDR3. The chain is built from TRBV6-5 and TRBJ2-7; tentative D call: TRBD2 (5 bases). The V end was cut by 5 bases, the J end by 6 bases, with 20 bases between. The CDR3 extends over 15 amino acids. The germline CDR1 and CDR2 sequences are MNHEY and SVGAGI. CDR3 loop: CASSIAGASGFEQYF. The CDR3 DNA reads TGTGCCAGCAGTATCGCGGGTGCTTCGGGGTTCGAGCAGTACTTC.

This chain links TRBV11-2 with TRBJ2-1; 9 positions agree with TRBD2. J lost 7 bases, V lost 5 bases, and 9 bases had no gene match. This CDR3 comprises 15 residues. Germline V gene lookup returns CDR1 SGHAT and CDR2 FQNNGV. CDR3: CASSMTSGAANEQFF. CDR3 coding DNA: TGTGCCAGCAGCATGACTAGCGGAGCGGCGAATGAGCAGTTCTTC.

A note on this clone: One end of the junction is discordant with germline, which a read error may explain. The rearrangement links TRBV7-9 to TRBJ2-3, with TRBD2 as a possible D gene (7 bases). Germline CDR1 SEHNR, CDR2 FQNEAQ (reference sequence). The CDR3 is made up of 12 amino acids. This chain's CDR3 is CSSSGTFQTQYF. The CDR3 nucleotides read TGTTCCAGCAGCGGGACATTTCAGACGCAGTATTTT.

This chain uses TRBV19 with TRBJ1-5; D ambiguous. The CDR3 extends over 15 amino acids. Trimming left V 3 bases short and J 0 bases short, with 9 bases between. Germline CDR1 and CDR2: LNHDA and SQIVND (reference sequence). The CDR3 sequence: CASSITGYSNQPQHF. The CDR3 DNA is TGTGCCAGTAGTATCACGGGGTATAGCAATCAGCCCCAGCATTTT. Full variable domain (missing parts from reference TRBV19 and TRBJ1-5): DGGITQSPKYLFRKEGQNVTLSCEQNLNHDAMYWYRQDPGQGLRLIYYSQIVNDFQKGDIAEGYSVSREKKESFPLTVTSAQKNPTAFYLCASSITGYSNQPQHFGDGTRLSIL.